This T cell receptor (beta chain) was retrieved from a study of blood T cell repertoires in COVID-19. Study-level background: Acute and convalescent COVID-19 samples came from the United States, Italy and Spain. T cells, B-cell-depleted T cells, or PBMCs supplied cDNA or gDNA.

As originally analysed: Estimated nucleated cell counts came from reference gene primer amplification. Repertoires were generated with immunoSEQ multiplex PCR, while TCRdb's copy carries only in-frame clones and drops some. The DNA was the basis for D and trimming; V, J and clone size are from that table. Altogether under 200,000 clones are present, 88% being singletons, with the ten largest covering around 1.5%. The sequence came from a man younger than 30 with active or convalescent COVID-19. Sequenced material: peripheral blood.

CDR3 protein: CASSIDRRGLGTEAFF. In DNA, the CDR3 is TGTGCCAGTAGTATAGATCGGAGAGGGTTGGGCACTGAAGCTTTCTTT. The chain joins TRBV19 to TRBJ1-1; D remains ambiguous. The germline gives CDR1 LNHDA, CDR2 SQIVND (reference sequence). V was clipped by 0 bases and J by 4 bases, with 15 bases between them. The CDR3 covers 16 residues. The variable domain in full, completed from reference TRBV19 and TRBJ1-1, reads DGGITQSPKYLFRKEGQNVTLSCEQNLNHDAMYWYRQDPGQGLRLIYYSQIVNDFQKGDIAEGYSVSREKKESFPLTVTSAQKNPTAFYLCASSIDRRGLGTEAFFGQGTRLTVV.